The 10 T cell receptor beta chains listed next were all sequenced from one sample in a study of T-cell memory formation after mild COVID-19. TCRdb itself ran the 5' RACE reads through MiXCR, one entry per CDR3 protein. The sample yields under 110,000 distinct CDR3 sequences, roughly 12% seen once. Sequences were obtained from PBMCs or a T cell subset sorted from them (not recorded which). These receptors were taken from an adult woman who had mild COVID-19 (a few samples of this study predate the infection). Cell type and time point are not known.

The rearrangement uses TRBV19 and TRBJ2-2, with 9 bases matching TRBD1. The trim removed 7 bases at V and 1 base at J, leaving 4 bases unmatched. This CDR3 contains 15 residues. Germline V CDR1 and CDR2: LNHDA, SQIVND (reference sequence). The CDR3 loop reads CASTLDRGNTGELFF. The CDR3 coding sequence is TGTGCCAGTACCTTGGACAGGGGGAACACCGGGGAGCTGTTTTTT.

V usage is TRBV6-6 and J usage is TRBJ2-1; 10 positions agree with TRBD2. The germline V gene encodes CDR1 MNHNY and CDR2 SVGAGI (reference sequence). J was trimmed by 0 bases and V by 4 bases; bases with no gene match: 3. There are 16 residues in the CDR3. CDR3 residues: CASSLSSGGSYNEQFF. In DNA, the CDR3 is TGTGCCAGCAGTTTGTCTAGCGGGGGCTCCTACAATGAGCAGTTCTTC.

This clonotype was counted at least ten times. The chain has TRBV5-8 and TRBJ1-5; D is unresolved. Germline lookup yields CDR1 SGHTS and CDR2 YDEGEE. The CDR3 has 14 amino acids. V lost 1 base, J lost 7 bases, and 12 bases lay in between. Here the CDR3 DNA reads TGTGCCAGCAGCTTGAAAGGCTCCTTACAGCCCCAGCATTTT. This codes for CASSLKGSLQPQHF.

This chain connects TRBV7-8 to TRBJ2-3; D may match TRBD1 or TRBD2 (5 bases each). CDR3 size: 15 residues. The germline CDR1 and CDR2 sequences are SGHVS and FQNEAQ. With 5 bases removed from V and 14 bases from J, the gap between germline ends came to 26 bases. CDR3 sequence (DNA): TGTGCCAGCAGCGCAAGAGGTGGGGGAAGCCCAATAGGGTATTTT. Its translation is CASSARGGGSPIGYF.

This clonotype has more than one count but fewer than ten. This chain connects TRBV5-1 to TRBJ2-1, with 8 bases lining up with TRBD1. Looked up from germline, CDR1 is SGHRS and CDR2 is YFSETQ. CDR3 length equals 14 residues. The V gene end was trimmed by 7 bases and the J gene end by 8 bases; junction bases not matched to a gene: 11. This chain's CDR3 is CASSRRTGTHEQFF. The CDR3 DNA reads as TGCGCCAGCTCGCGACGGACAGGGACGCATGAGCAGTTCTTC.

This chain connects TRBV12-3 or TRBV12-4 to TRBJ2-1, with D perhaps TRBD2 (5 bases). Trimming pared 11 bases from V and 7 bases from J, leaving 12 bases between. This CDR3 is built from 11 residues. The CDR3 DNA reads TGTGCCCAGAGCGAGGGTAATGAGCAGTTCTTC. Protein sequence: CAQSEGNEQFF.

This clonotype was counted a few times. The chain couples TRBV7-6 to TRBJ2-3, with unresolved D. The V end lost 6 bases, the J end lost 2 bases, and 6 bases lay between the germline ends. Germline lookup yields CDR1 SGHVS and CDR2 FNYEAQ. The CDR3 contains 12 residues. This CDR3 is CASRDITDTQYF. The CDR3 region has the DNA TGTGCCAGCAGAGATATCACAGATACGCAGTATTTT.

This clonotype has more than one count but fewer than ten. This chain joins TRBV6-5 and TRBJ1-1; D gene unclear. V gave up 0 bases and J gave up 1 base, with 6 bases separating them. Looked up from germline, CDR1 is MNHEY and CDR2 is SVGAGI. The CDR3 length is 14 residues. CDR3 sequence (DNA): TGTGCCAGCAGTTACTCCGCCAGGAACACTGAAGCTTTCTTT. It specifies CASSYSARNTEAFF.

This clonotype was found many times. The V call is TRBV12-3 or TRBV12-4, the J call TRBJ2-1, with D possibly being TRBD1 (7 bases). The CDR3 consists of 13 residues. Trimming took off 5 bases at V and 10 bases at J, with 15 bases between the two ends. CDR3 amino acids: CASSLRGDDEQFF. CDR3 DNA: TGTGCCAGCAGTCTCAGGGGGGACGACGAGCAGTTCTTC.

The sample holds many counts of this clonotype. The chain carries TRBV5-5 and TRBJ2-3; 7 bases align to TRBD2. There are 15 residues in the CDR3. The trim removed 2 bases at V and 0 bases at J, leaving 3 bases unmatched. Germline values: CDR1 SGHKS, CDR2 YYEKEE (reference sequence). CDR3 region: CASSFSSGSTDTQYF. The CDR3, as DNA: TGTGCCAGCAGCTTTAGTAGCGGGAGCACAGATACGCAGTATTTT.